The next 27 T cell receptor beta chains were all read from a single sample in a study of T cells in Graves' hyperthyroidism and ophthalmopathy. Using RNA transcripts as the source, TCR beta CDR3 regions were amplified. A set of HTBI primers served as the primers for a first-round RT-PCR of the TCR CDR3. TCRdb processed the multiplex PCR reads anew with MiXCR; each CDR3 protein has one entry. The table records a few hundred thousand distinct CDR3 sequences, 21% of them present only once. The sequenced sample was blood. The receptor set was obtained from a woman aged 45-60 years with Graves' hyperthyroidism.

This clonotype was seen repeatedly, ten times or more. The chain has TRBV5-5 and TRBJ2-1; TRBD2 matches 10 bases. The junction had 6 bases not matched to a gene; V was cut back by 0 bases and J by 6 bases. The germline V gene has CDR1 SGHKS and CDR2 YYEKEE (reference sequence). This CDR3 is built from 16 residues. The CDR3 here is CASSLELAGVFNEQFF. CDR3 DNA sequence: TGTGCCAGCAGCTTGGAGCTAGCGGGAGTTTTCAATGAGCAGTTCTTC.

This clonotype has ten or more counts. This sequence joins TRBV30 and TRBJ2-3; unclear D gene. From germline, CDR1 is GTSNPN and CDR2 SVGIG (reference sequence). V gave up 4 bases and J gave up 0 bases, with 8 bases separating them. The CDR3 length is 13 residues. The CDR3 coding sequence is TGTGCCTGGACTCATTTTAGCACAGATACGCAGTATTTT. Translated, it gives CAWTHFSTDTQYF.

In its sample, this clonotype was seen many times. The chain couples TRBV6-1 to TRBJ1-1; TRBD1 matches at 9 bases. Germline lookup yields CDR1 MNHNS and CDR2 SASEGT. This CDR3 region has 15 residues. V lost 5 bases to trimming and J lost 5 bases; unmatched junction nucleotides: 9. CDR3 in amino acids: CASSLVQGANTEAFF. CDR3 bases: TGTGCCAGCAGTTTGGTACAGGGGGCGAATACTGAAGCTTTCTTT.

Only a few counts were recorded for this clonotype. This chain connects TRBV27 to TRBJ1-5, with D tentatively TRBD1 (5 bases). V lost 3 bases and J 0 bases, leaving 12 bases between the germline ends. Germline V gene lookup returns CDR1 MNHEY and CDR2 SMNVEV (reference sequence). CDR3 size: 16 residues. DNA of the CDR3: TGTGCCAGCAGTTTGTCAGGGACCTATAGCAATCAGCCCCAGCATTTT. Translated: CASSLSGTYSNQPQHF.

This clonotype was picked up many times. The chain carries TRBV6-5 and TRBJ1-5; 8 bases are shared with TRBD1. The trim removed 2 bases at V and 1 base at J, leaving 7 bases unmatched. The CDR3 sequence is 17 residues long. In germline, CDR1 is MNHEY, CDR2 SVGAGI. The CDR3 sequence is CASSYPGQGWSNQPQHF. Written as DNA, the CDR3 is TGTGCCAGCAGTTACCCCGGACAGGGTTGGAGCAATCAGCCCCAGCATTTT.

This clonotype has a count of ten or more. The chain has TRBV12-3 or TRBV12-4 and TRBJ2-5, with 8 bases that match TRBD1. This CDR3 has 19 residues. V dropped 1 base and J dropped 1; count of bases not matched to a gene: 14. The CDR3 DNA sequence: TGTGCCAGCAGTTTAGTAAGCGTTTTGTGGGACAGGAGCCAAGAGACCCAGTACTTC. Translation gives CASSLVSVLWDRSQETQYF.

This clonotype has a handful of counts. The chain recombines TRBV18 with TRBJ2-2; D may match TRBD1 or TRBD2 (5 bases each). Germline CDR1 KGHSH, CDR2 LQKENI. This CDR3 region has 15 residues. V shed 1 base and J shed 5 bases, with 11 bases lying between them. DNA of the CDR3: TGTGCCAGCTCACCACTGCAGGGAGATACCGGGGAGCTGTTTTTT. It specifies CASSPLQGDTGELFF.

This clonotype was counted between two and nine times. The chain is built from TRBV4-1 and TRBJ1-2; D is unresolved. Germline V gives CDR1 MGHRA, CDR2 YSYEKL. This CDR3 region has 16 residues. V was pared by 0 bases and J by 4 bases, with 15 bases between. The CDR3 loop is CASSQELGLIPYGYTF. The CDR3 nucleotides are TGCGCCAGCAGCCAAGAACTAGGGCTGATCCCCTATGGCTACACCTTC.

Many counts were recorded for this clonotype. The V gene is TRBV2, the J gene TRBJ1-4; D is uncertain. Trimming stripped 7 bases from V and 7 bases from J, with 19 bases between. Germline CDR1 is SNHLY and CDR2 is FYNNEI. The CDR3 sequence is 15 residues long. In DNA, the CDR3 is TGTGCCAGCACCTCTCGAACCGATAAACCTGAAAAACTGTTTTTT. Translated: CASTSRTDKPEKLFF.

The table lists this clonotype with many counts. The chain employs TRBV5-1 and TRBJ2-2; tentatively, D is TRBD1 (6 bases). The CDR3 sequence is 15 residues long. Trimming took off 4 bases at V and 0 bases at J, with 10 bases between the two ends. The germline V gene encodes CDR1 SGHRS and CDR2 YFSETQ. The CDR3: CASSVTGANTGELFF. As DNA, the CDR3 is TGCGCCAGCAGCGTGACAGGCGCGAACACCGGGGAGCTGTTTTTT.

The chain employs TRBV28 and TRBJ2-7, with 14 bases fitting TRBD2. Germline CDR1 is MDHEN and CDR2 is SYDVKM. Losses at the gene ends were 7 bases for V and 6 bases for J; bases not matched to a gene: 8. This CDR3 comprises 15 residues. The DNA of the CDR3 is TGTGCCAGCACAGGGGCGGGACTAGCGGGAGTCGAGCAGTACTTC. As protein: CASTGAGLAGVEQYF.

This clonotype came up a few times. This chain uses TRBV7-6 with TRBJ1-1; D is unclear. The CDR3 loop spans 12 amino acids. Per the germline V gene, CDR1 is SGHVS and CDR2 is FNYEAQ. The V end was cut by 5 bases, the J end by 2 bases, with 6 bases between. The CDR3 protein is CASSPINTEAFF. The CDR3 DNA follows: TGTGCCAGCAGCCCCATTAACACTGAAGCTTTCTTT.

This clonotype showed up many times. The V and J genes are TRBV2 and TRBJ2-5, with a weak D call TRBD1 (6 bases). Germline V CDR1 and CDR2: SNHLY, FYNNEI. The CDR3 runs to 13 residues. V gave up 4 bases and J gave up 3 bases, with 9 bases separating them. The CDR3 protein is CASSGTAKETQYF. CDR3 nucleotides: TGTGCCAGCAGTGGGACAGCCAAAGAGACCCAGTACTTC.

The chain has TRBV6-1 and TRBJ2-3; TRBD1 agrees at 7 bases. Trimming cost V 6 bases and J 5 bases; bases outside gene matches: 11. Germline V gives CDR1 MNHNS, CDR2 SASEGT. This CDR3 is built from 15 residues. CDR3 residues: CASRGRGGHGDTQYF. As DNA, the CDR3 is TGTGCCAGCAGAGGGCGAGGGGGCCATGGAGATACGCAGTATTTT.

The gene calls are TRBV10-3 and TRBJ2-7; weak D call: TRBD1 (5 bases). V was clipped by 0 bases and J by 5 bases, with 11 bases between them. Germline V gives CDR1 ENHRY, CDR2 SYGVKD. There are 14 residues in the CDR3. CDR3 sequence (DNA): TGTGCCATCAGTGAGTCATTACAGGCACACGAGCAGTACTTC. It translates to CAISESLQAHEQYF.

This clonotype was counted ten times or more. The CDR3 spells CSALTGSGNTIYF. CDR3 nucleotides: TGCAGTGCTCTTACAGGCTCTGGAAACACCATATATTTT. The chain joins TRBV20-1 to TRBJ1-3; TRBD1 is a possible D gene (5 bases). This CDR3 is built from 13 residues. With 5 bases removed from V and 0 bases from J, the gap between germline ends came to 8 bases. Germline V CDR1 and CDR2: DFQATT, SNEGSKA (reference sequence).

The chain links TRBV2 to TRBJ1-6, with D possibly TRBD1 on 6 matching bases. The CDR3 runs to 12 residues. The germline CDR1 and CDR2 sequences are SNHLY and FYNNEI. V lost 5 bases and J lost 13, with 12 bases in between. The CDR3 DNA is TGTGCCAGCAGTTTCGGACAGCTCCCCCTCCACTTT. This translates into CASSFGQLPLHF.

The genes are TRBV5-1 and TRBJ1-5; a possible D gene is TRBD1 (5 bases). V gave up 0 bases and J gave up 7 bases, with 14 bases separating them. The CDR3 runs to 15 residues. Germline CDR1 and CDR2: SGHRS and YFSETQ. The CDR3 sequence is CASSLGVGGGQPQHF. Written as DNA, the CDR3 is TGCGCCAGCAGCTTGGGGGTGGGGGGGGGGCAGCCCCAGCATTTT.

This clonotype was detected ten times or more. The chain uses TRBV6-1 and TRBJ2-7; 8 bases are a match to TRBD1. The V gene end was trimmed by 8 bases and the J gene end by 2 bases; junction bases not matched to a gene: 5. The CDR3 totals 13 residues. Germline V gene data show CDR1 as MNHNS and CDR2 as SASEGT. The DNA for the CDR3 is TGTGCCAGCGGGGTACAGGGGGCCTACGAGCAGTACTTC. Protein sequence: CASGVQGAYEQYF.

With respect to this clonotype: One junction end does not reproduce the germline sequence, and a read error may be involved. The chain links TRBV15 to TRBJ1-1; TRBD1 is a possible D gene (5 bases). Germline V gene data show CDR1 as LNHNV and CDR2 as YYDKDF (reference sequence). The CDR3 is 14 amino acids. The CDR3 protein is CVTSALGTNTEAFF. The CDR3 bases are TGTGTCACCAGCGCCCTAGGGACCAACACTGAAGCTTTCTTT.

This chain links TRBV2 with TRBJ2-7, with a weak D call TRBD2 (6 bases). V lost 5 bases to trimming and J lost 6 bases, with 17 bases between them. Per the germline V gene, CDR1 is SNHLY and CDR2 is FYNNEI. This CDR3 spans 14 amino acids. The CDR3 spells CASSFGSGPSEQYF. The CDR3 DNA sequence: TGTGCCAGCAGTTTCGGGAGCGGCCCCTCCGAGCAGTACTTC.

The CDR3 protein is CASSQTTVPYGYGYTF. In DNA, the CDR3 is TGCGCCAGCAGCCAGACGACCGTACCTTACGGATATGGCTACACCTTC. The rearrangement links TRBV4-1 to TRBJ1-2, with D hard to call. V shed 3 bases and J shed 5 bases, with 19 bases lying between them. Germline lookup yields CDR1 MGHRA and CDR2 YSYEKL. This CDR3 spans 16 amino acids.

This clonotype occurred many times. The chain combines TRBV19 with TRBJ2-3; D is unclear. Between the trimmed V and J ends, which lost 3 bases and 4 bases, there was a span of 17 bases. Germline CDR1 and CDR2: LNHDA and SQIVND (reference sequence). This CDR3 is built from 16 residues. This CDR3 is CASSIGSLVMADTQYF. The CDR3 DNA reads as TGTGCCAGTAGTATCGGATCTCTTGTGATGGCAGATACGCAGTATTTT.

To note about this clonotype: A much larger clone differs by one base, so this may be a read error. This chain uses TRBV27 with TRBJ1-4; D is undetermined. Germline loops: CDR1 MNHEY, CDR2 SMNVEV (reference sequence). The ends were cut back, 9 bases at V and 13 bases at J, with 21 bases in the middle. This CDR3 contains 13 residues. Here the CDR3 DNA reads TGTGCCAGGAGCCCAAGGGAGTCGGACGGACTGTTTTTT. Translated, it gives CARSPRESDGLFF.

This clonotype was seen many times. For the CDR3, the DNA is TGTGCCAGCAGTCGGGGTGAAAATCAGCCCCAGCATTTT. As protein: CASSRGENQPQHF. The chain combines TRBV2 with TRBJ1-5; D not certain. V was pared by 5 bases and J by 4 bases, with 9 bases between. Germline lookup yields CDR1 SNHLY and CDR2 FYNNEI. This CDR3 is 13 amino acids long.

In this sample, this clonotype turned up many times. The V call is TRBV30, the J call TRBJ2-3; 8 bases match TRBD1. Unmatched junction bases numbered 3, after V lost 4 bases and J lost 6 bases. This CDR3 has 12 residues. CDR1 and CDR2 (germline): GTSNPN, SVGIG (reference sequence). The CDR3 loop is CAWNQGADTQYF. In DNA form, the CDR3 reads TGTGCCTGGAATCAGGGGGCTGATACGCAGTATTTT.

This clonotype was counted many times. The chain uses TRBV5-1 and TRBJ1-1; D gene unclear. Germline V CDR1 and CDR2: SGHRS, YFSETQ. There are 16 residues in the CDR3. The ends were cut back, 4 bases at V and 3 bases at J, with 19 bases in the middle. CDR3 DNA sequence: TGCGCCAGCAGCCGGGGAAAGGGCTCCCCCGACACTGAAGCTTTCTTT. It is translated as CASSRGKGSPDTEAFF.